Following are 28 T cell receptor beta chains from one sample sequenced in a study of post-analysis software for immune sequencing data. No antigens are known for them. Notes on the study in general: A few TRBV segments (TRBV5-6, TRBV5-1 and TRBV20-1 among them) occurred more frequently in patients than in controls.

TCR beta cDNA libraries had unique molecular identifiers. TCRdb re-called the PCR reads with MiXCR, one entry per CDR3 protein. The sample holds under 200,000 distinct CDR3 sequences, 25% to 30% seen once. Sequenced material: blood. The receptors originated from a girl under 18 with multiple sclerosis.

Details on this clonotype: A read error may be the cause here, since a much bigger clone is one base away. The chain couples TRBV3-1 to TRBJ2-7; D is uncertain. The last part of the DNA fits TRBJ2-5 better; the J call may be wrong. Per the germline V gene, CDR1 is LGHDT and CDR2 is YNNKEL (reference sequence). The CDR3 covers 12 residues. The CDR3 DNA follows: TGTGCCAGCGGCCGGTATCCGGAGACCCAGTACTTC. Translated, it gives CASGRYPETQYF.

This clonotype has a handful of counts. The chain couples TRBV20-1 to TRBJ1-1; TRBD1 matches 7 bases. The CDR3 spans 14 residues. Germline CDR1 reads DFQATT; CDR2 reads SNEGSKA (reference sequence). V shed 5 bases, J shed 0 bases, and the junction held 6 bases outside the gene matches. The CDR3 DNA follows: TGCAGTGCTTCCTCGGACAGGTTGAACACTGAAGCTTTCTTT. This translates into CSASSDRLNTEAFF.

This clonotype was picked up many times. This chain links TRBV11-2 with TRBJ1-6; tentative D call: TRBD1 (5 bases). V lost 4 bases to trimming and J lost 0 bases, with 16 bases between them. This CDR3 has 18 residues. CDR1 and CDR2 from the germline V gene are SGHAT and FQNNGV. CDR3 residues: CASSSKGRRSSYNSPLHF. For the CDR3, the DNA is TGTGCCAGCAGCTCTAAGGGGCGGAGGAGCTCCTATAATTCACCCCTCCACTTT.

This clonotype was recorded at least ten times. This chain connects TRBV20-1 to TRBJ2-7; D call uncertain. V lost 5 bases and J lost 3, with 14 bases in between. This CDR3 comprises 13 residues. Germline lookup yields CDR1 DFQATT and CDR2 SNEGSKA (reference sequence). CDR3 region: CSAALDLNYEQYF. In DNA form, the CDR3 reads TGCAGTGCTGCCCTCGACTTAAACTACGAGCAGTACTTC.

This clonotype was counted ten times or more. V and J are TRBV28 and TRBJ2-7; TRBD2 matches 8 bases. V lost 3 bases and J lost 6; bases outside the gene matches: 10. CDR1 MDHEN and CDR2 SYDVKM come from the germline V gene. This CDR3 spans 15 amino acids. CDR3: CASSLAGTRGPEQYF. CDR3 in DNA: TGTGCCAGCAGTTTGGCCGGGACTAGAGGTCCCGAGCAGTACTTC. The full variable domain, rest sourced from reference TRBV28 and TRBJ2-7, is DVKVTQSSRYLVKRTGEKVFLECVQDMDHENMFWYRQDPGLGLRLIYFSYDVKMKEKGDIPEGYSVSREKKERFSLILESASTNQTSMYLCASSLAGTRGPEQYFGPGTRLTVT.

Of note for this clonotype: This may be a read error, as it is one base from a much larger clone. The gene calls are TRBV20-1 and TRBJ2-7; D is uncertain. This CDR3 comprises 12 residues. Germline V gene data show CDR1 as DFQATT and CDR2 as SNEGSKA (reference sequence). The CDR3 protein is CRARAENYEQYF. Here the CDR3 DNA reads TGCAGGGCTAGAGCAGAGAACTACGAGCAGTACTTC.

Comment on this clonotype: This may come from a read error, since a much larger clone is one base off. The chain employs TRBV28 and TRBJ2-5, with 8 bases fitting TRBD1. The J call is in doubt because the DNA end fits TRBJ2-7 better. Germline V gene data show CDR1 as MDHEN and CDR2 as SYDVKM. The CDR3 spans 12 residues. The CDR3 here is CVSQTGVAEQYF. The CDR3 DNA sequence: TGTGTCAGCCAGACAGGGGTGGCCGAGCAGTACTTC.

CDR3 DNA sequence: TGTGCCAGCAGCCCGAGGGACAGGGGGCCCAACATTCAGTACTTC. It yields the protein CASSPRDRGPNIQYF. The genes are TRBV3-1 and TRBJ2-5, with 12 bases that match TRBD1. The J call may be incorrect, as the DNA end agrees better with TRBJ2-4. The CDR3 has 15 amino acids. The germline gives CDR1 LGHDT, CDR2 YNNKEL (reference sequence).

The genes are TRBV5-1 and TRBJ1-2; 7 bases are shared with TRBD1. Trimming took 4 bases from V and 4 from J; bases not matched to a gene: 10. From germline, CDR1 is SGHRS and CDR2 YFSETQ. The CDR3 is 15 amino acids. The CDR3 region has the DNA TGCGCCAGCAGCCTGGACCCCGGGACAGCCTATGGCTACACCTTC. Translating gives CASSLDPGTAYGYTF.

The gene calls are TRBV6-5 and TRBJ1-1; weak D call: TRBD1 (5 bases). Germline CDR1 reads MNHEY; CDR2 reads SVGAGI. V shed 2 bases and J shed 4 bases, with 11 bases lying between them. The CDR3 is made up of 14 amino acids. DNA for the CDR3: TGTGCCAGCAGTTACGGGCAGGGTCGCACTGAAGCTTTCTTT. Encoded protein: CASSYGQGRTEAFF.

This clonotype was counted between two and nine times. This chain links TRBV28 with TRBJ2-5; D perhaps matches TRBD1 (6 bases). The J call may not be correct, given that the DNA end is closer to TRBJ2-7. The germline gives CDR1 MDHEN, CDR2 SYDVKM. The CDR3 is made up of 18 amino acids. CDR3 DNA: TGTGCCAGCAGTTTTTCGGTTTTTGGACAGATAAACCCCTACGAGCAGTACTTC. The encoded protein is CASSFSVFGQINPYEQYF.

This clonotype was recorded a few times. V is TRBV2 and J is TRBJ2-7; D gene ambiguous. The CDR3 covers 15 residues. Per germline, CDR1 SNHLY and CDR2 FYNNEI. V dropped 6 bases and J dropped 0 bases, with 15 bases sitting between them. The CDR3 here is CASSQEAPSSYEQYF. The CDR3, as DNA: TGTGCCAGCAGCCAAGAGGCCCCCAGCTCCTACGAGCAGTACTTC.

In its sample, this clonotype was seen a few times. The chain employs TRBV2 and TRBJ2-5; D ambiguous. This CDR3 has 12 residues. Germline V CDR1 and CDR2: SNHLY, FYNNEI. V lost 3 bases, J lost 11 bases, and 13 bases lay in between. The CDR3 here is CASSDIWVEQYF. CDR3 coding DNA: TGTGCCAGCAGTGATATTTGGGTTGAGCAGTACTTC. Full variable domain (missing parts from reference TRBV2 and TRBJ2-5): EPEVTQTPSHQVTQMGQEVILRCVPISNHLYFYWYRQILGQKVEFLVSFYNNEISEKSEIFDDQFSVERPDGSNFTLKIRSTKLEDSAMYFCASSDIWVEQYFGPGTRLLVL.

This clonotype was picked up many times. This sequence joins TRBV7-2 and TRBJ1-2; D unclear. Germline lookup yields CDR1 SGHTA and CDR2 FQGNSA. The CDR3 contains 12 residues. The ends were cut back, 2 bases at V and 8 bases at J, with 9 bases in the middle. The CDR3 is CASSLRVGGYTF. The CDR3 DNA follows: TGTGCCAGCAGCTTAAGGGTGGGCGGCTACACCTTC.

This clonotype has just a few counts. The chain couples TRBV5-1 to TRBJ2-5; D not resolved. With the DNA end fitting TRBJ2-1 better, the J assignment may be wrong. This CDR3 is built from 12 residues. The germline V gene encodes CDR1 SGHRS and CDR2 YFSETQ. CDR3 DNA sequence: TGCGCCAGCAGTGGGCAACAAGAGACCCAGTTCTTC. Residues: CASSGQQETQFF.

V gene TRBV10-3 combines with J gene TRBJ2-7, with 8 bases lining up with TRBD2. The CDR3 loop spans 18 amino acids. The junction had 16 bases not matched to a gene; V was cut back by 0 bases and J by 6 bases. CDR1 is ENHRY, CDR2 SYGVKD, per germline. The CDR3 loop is CAISESRTSRQPAGEQYF. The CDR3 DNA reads TGTGCCATCAGTGAGTCAAGGACTAGCCGACAACCCGCCGGCGAGCAGTACTTC.

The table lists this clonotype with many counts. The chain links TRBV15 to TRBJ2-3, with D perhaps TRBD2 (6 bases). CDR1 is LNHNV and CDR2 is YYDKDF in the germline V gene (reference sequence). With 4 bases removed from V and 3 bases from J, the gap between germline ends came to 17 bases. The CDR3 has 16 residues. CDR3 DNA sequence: TGTGCCACCAGCATTAATGCGGGGTTGAGGACAGATACGCAGTATTTT. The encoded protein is CATSINAGLRTDTQYF.

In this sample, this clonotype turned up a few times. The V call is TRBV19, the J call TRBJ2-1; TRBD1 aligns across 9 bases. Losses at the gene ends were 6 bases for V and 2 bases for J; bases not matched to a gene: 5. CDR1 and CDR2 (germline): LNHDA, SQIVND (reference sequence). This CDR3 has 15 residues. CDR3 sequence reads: CASRTDRGPYNEQFF. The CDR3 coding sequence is TGTGCCAGTAGAACGGACAGGGGCCCCTACAATGAGCAGTTCTTC.

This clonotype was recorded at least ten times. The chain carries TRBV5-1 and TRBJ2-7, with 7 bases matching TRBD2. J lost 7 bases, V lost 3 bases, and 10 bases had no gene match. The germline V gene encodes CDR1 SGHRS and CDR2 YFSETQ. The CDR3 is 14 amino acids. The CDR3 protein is CASSSMTQGGEQYF. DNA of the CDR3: TGCGCCAGCAGCTCAATGACGCAGGGAGGGGAGCAGTACTTC.

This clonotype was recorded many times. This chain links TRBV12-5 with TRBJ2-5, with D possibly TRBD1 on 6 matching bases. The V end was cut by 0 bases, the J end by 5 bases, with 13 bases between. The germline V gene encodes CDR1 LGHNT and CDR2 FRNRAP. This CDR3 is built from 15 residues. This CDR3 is CASGLVGTQGETQYF. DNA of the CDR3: TGTGCTAGTGGTTTGGTGGGGACACAAGGGGAGACCCAGTACTTC.

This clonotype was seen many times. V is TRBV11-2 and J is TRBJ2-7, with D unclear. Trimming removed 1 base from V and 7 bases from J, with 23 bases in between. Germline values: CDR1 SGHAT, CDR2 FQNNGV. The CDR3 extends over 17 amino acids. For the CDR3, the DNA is TGTGCCAGCAGCTTAGTGGTGTTGCTGGGCTCTCTTCAGGAGCAGTACTTC. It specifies CASSLVVLLGSLQEQYF.

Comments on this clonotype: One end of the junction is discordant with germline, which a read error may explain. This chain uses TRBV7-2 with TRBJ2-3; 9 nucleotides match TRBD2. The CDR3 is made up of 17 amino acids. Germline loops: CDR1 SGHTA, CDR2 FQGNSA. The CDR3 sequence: CAGSLVPYAGGADTQYF. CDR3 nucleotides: TGTGCCGGCAGCTTAGTGCCGTACGCGGGGGGGGCAGATACGCAGTATTTT. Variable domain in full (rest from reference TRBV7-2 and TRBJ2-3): GAGVSQSPSNKVTEKGKDVELRCDPISGHTALYWYRQSLGQGLEFLIYFQGNSAPDKSGLPSDRFSAERTGGSVSTLTIQRTQQEDSAVYLCAGSLVPYAGGADTQYFGPGTRLTVL.

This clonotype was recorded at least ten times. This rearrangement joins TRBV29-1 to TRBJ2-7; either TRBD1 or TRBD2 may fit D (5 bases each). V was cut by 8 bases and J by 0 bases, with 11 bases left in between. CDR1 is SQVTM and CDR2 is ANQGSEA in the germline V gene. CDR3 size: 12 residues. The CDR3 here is CSFGDRSYEQYF. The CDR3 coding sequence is TGCAGCTTCGGGGACCGCTCCTACGAGCAGTACTTC.

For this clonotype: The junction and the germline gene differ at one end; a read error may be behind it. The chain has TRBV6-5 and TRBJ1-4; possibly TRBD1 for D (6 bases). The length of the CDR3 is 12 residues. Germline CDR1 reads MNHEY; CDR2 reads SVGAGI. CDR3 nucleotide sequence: TGTGCCAGCAGTAGGGGGGATGAAAAACGGTTTTTT. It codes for CASSRGDEKRFF.

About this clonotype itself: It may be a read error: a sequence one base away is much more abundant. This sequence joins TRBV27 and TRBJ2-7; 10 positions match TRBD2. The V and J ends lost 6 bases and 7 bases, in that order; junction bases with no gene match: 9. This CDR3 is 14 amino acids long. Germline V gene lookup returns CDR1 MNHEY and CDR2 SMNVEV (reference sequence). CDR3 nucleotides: TGTGCCAGCAGCCCTAGCGGGAGCGTGGGTGAGCAGTACTTC. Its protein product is CASSPSGSVGEQYF.

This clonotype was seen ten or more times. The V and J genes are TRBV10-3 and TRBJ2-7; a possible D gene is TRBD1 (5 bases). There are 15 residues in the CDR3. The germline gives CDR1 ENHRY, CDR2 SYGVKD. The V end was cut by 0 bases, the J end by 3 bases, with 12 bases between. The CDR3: CAISESIGRDYEQYF. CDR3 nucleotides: TGTGCCATCAGTGAGTCGATAGGCAGGGACTACGAGCAGTACTTC.

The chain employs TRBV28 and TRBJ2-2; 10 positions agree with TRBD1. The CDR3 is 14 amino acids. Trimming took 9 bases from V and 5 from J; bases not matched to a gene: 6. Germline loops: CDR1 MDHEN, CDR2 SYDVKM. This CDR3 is CASIRDRGTGELFF. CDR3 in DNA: TGTGCCAGTATCCGGGACAGGGGAACCGGGGAGCTGTTTTTT.

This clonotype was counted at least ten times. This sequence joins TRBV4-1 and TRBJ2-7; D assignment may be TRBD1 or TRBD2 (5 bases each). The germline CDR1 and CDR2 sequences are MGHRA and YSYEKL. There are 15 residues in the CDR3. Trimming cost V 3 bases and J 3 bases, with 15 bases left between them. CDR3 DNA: TGCGCCAGCAGCCAGCTCCGGGACGGAGTCTACGAGCAGTACTTC. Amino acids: CASSQLRDGVYEQYF.